One sample yielded the 30 T cell receptor beta chains listed below, sequenced in a study of T-cell reconstitution after alpha-beta-depleted transplantation in children. Preparation of the TCRbeta library involved a method that used unique molecular identifiers. In TCRdb, the PCR reads were re-called with MiXCR into one record per CDR3 protein. The data contain 60,000 to 70,000 distinct CDR3 sequences, 4.9% of them singletons. The sequenced sample was PBMCs, mostly from graft donor cells, obtained 180 days after TCRalphabeta/CD19-depleted stem cell transplant. The receptors come from a boy under two years old who had a stem cell transplant for acute myeloid leukemia, so the T cells may come from the graft donor.

This clonotype was detected only a few times. The rearrangement uses TRBV2 and TRBJ1-5; D is uncertain. The CDR3 consists of 15 residues. Trimming pared 3 bases from V and 5 bases from J, leaving 14 bases between. Germline assignment: CDR1 SNHLY and CDR2 FYNNEI. CDR3 in amino acids: CASSDPPPWHQPQHF. The CDR3 region has the DNA TGTGCCAGCAGTGACCCTCCCCCCTGGCATCAGCCCCAGCATTTT.

This clonotype appeared many times. CDR3 sequence reads: CASSPQGMGQPQHF. The CDR3 bases are TGCGCCAGCAGCCCGCAGGGCATGGGGCAGCCCCAGCATTTT. The chain joins TRBV4-1 to TRBJ1-5, with D maybe TRBD1 (5 bases). Trimming cost V 4 bases and J 7 bases, with 14 bases left between them. The CDR3 contains 14 residues. Germline V CDR1 and CDR2: MGHRA, YSYEKL.

In its sample, this clonotype was seen a few times. One junction end disagrees with the germline gene, perhaps due to a read error. The CDR3, as DNA: TGTGCCTGCAGTTTAGGAGGAACAGGGAATTTAAGGAGCAATCAGCCCCAGCATTTT. Its translation: CACSLGGTGNLRSNQPQHF. The chain combines TRBV12-3 or TRBV12-4 with TRBJ1-5; D is perhaps TRBD1 (6 bases). The CDR3 is made up of 19 amino acids.

This clonotype was seen at least ten times. This chain links TRBV12-3 or TRBV12-4 with TRBJ2-3; 9 nucleotides line up with TRBD1. The CDR3 runs to 14 residues. With 5 bases clipped from V and 6 bases from J, the junction kept 6 bases outside the gene matches. Written as DNA, the CDR3 is TGTGCCAGCAGTCACAGGGGGCGAGGGGATACGCAGTATTTT. It codes for CASSHRGRGDTQYF.

At least ten counts were recorded for this clonotype. This chain links TRBV29-1 with TRBJ2-1, with D perhaps assigned TRBD1 or TRBD2 (5 bases each). The V end was cut by 4 bases, the J end by 4 bases, with 17 bases between. This CDR3 is built from 15 residues. Germline values: CDR1 SQVTM, CDR2 ANQGSEA. The DNA for the CDR3 is TGCAGCGTTGTCCGAACCCCGGGGCGGTACAATGAGCAGTTCTTC. Amino acids: CSVVRTPGRYNEQFF.

This clonotype was picked up many times. The chain couples TRBV16 to TRBJ2-7; possibly TRBD1 for D (5 bases). This CDR3 region has 15 residues. The V end lost 4 bases, the J end lost 3 bases, and 16 bases lay between the germline ends. Germline lookup yields CDR1 KGHSY and CDR2 FQNENV. The CDR3 sequence is CASSPSLGHLYEQYV. The CDR3 DNA reads as TGTGCCAGCAGCCCCTCACTCGGACATCTCTACGAGCAGTACGTC.

This clonotype was counted at least ten times. J is TRBJ2-2 and V is TRBV4-3; the D is unclear. The germline V and J ends were trimmed by 0 bases and 4 bases, with 6 bases remaining between them. This CDR3 is 14 amino acids long. Germline V CDR1 and CDR2: LGHNA, YSLEER. CDR3 DNA sequence: TGCGCCAGCAGCCAAGATATCGGCACCGGGGAGCTGTTTTTT. Translation gives CASSQDIGTGELFF.

This clonotype was recorded many times. The chain joins TRBV5-1 to TRBJ2-1, with TRBD2 as a possible D gene (5 bases). CDR1 is SGHRS and CDR2 is YFSETQ in the germline V gene. The CDR3 has 15 residues. The ends were cut back, 0 bases at V and 4 bases at J, with 11 bases in the middle. DNA of the CDR3: TGCGCCAGCAGCTTGGAGGGAGACCCTTACAATGAGCAGTTCTTC. It encodes CASSLEGDPYNEQFF.

The chain combines TRBV28 with TRBJ1-1; the D gene is possibly TRBD1 (5 bases). The germline CDR1 and CDR2 sequences are MDHEN and SYDVKM. The CDR3 is made up of 14 amino acids. V gave up 6 bases and J gave up 1 base, with 12 bases separating them. The CDR3 reads CASSLGTSNTEAFF. The DNA for the CDR3 is TGTGCCAGCAGCTTGGGGACCTCGAACACTGAAGCTTTCTTT.

V usage is TRBV4-3 and J usage is TRBJ2-1, with D uncertain. V was cut by 0 bases and J by 12 bases, with 12 bases left in between. CDR3 length: 13 residues. Germline V gene data show CDR1 as LGHNA and CDR2 as YSLEER. In DNA, the CDR3 is TGCGCCAGCAGCCAAGATCTCGGTAGTCGGCAGTTCTTC. Its protein product is CASSQDLGSRQFF.

The chain couples TRBV19 to TRBJ1-1; D gene uncertain. This CDR3 is built from 13 residues. Germline-derived CDR1 and CDR2 are LNHDA and SQIVND (reference sequence). Between the trimmed V and J ends, which lost 5 bases and 0 bases, there was a span of 7 bases. CDR3 region: CASSSAVNTEAFF. The CDR3 DNA reads TGTGCCAGTAGTTCGGCAGTGAACACTGAAGCTTTCTTT.

This clonotype was counted at least ten times. This chain joins TRBV18 and TRBJ2-5; unclear D gene. Trimming left V 5 bases short and J 1 base short, with 5 bases between. Germline V gene sequence: CDR1 KGHSH, CDR2 LQKENI. The CDR3 contains 12 residues. CDR3 amino acids: CASSAFQETQYF. CDR3 in DNA: TGTGCCAGCTCAGCCTTCCAAGAGACCCAGTACTTC.

The sample holds many counts of this clonotype. This rearrangement joins TRBV11-2 to TRBJ2-3; D possibly uses TRBD1 or TRBD2 (7 bases each). Trimming took 5 bases from V and 6 from J, leaving 18 bases between them. Germline CDR1 and CDR2: SGHAT and FQNNGV. This CDR3 is 15 amino acids long. The CDR3 DNA is TGTGCCAGCAGCCCACTCAGGGGGGGCCCGGATACGCAGTATTTT. Translation: CASSPLRGGPDTQYF.

Many counts were recorded for this clonotype. This chain uses TRBV11-1 with TRBJ2-3; TRBD1 matches 8 bases. The CDR3 length is 17 residues. Germline values: CDR1 SGHAT, CDR2 FQDESV (reference sequence). Germline trimming cut 3 bases from V and 4 bases from J; bases unmatched to any gene: 12. As DNA, the CDR3 is TGTGCCAGCAGCTTGGCTAGTGGGCCAGGGGGCTCAGATACGCAGTATTTT. Protein sequence: CASSLASGPGGSDTQYF.

In its sample, this clonotype was seen a few times. CDR3 nucleotide sequence: TGTGCCAGCAGTGAGAAGGACACCGGATACAATGAGCAGTTCTTC. The encoded protein is CASSEKDTGYNEQFF. V usage is TRBV6-4 and J usage is TRBJ2-1; D may be TRBD1 (5 bases). Trimming stripped 3 bases from V and 4 bases from J, with 13 bases between. The length of the CDR3 is 15 residues. Germline loops: CDR1 MRHNA, CDR2 SNTAGT.

This clonotype was detected many times. CDR3 protein: CASKEADRINQPQHF. Written as DNA, the CDR3 is TGTGCCAGCAAAGAAGCCGACCGGATCAATCAGCCCCAGCATTTT. The J gene is TRBJ1-5, the V gene TRBV6-2 or TRBV6-3; no definite D call. Germline-derived CDR1 and CDR2 are MNHEY and SVGEGT. The V end lost 7 bases, the J end lost 3 bases, and 16 bases lay between the germline ends. The CDR3 has 15 amino acids.

This clonotype occurred many times. This chain uses TRBV28 with TRBJ1-1; TRBD1 matches 7 bases. Unmatched junction bases numbered 4, after V lost 3 bases and J lost 0 bases. CDR3 length: 15 amino acids. Looked up from germline, CDR1 is MDHEN and CDR2 is SYDVKM. DNA for the CDR3: TGTGCCAGCAGTTTGGAGGACAGGCTGAACACTGAAGCTTTCTTT. This encodes CASSLEDRLNTEAFF.

There are many counts of this clonotype. The J gene is TRBJ1-1, the V gene TRBV7-9, with 7 bases fitting TRBD1. This CDR3 is built from 14 residues. Germline-derived CDR1 and CDR2 are SEHNR and FQNEAQ (reference sequence). The V segment lost 6 bases and the J segment 4 bases; nucleotides outside the gene matches: 8. DNA of the CDR3: TGTGCCAGCAGGGGGTCAGGGGGGCTCACTGAAGCTTTCTTT. This gives the protein CASRGSGGLTEAFF.

V is TRBV10-1 and J is TRBJ1-2; D is unclear. CDR3 length equals 14 residues. Trimming shortened V by 2 bases and J by 5 bases, and 12 bases separated the two germline ends. From germline, CDR1 is WNHNN and CDR2 SYGVQD (reference sequence). Written as DNA, the CDR3 is TGCGCCAGCAGTGAGCATCCGGGAGCTTATGGCTACACCTTC. It encodes CASSEHPGAYGYTF.

The chain is built from TRBV3-1 and TRBJ2-4; D may be TRBD1 (6 bases). The germline V gene has CDR1 LGHDT and CDR2 YNNKEL (reference sequence). The CDR3 extends over 19 amino acids. V lost 6 bases to trimming and J lost 3 bases, with 27 bases between them. CDR3 nucleotide sequence: TGTGCCAGCAGTCCGGACACGGGGTCGTTACAGGGTGTCAAAAACATTCAGTACTTC. It yields the protein CASSPDTGSLQGVKNIQYF.

This clonotype was counted many times. The chain uses TRBV18 and TRBJ2-1; D uncertain. V gave up 2 bases and J gave up 5 bases, with 16 bases separating them. The length of the CDR3 is 16 residues. The germline V gene encodes CDR1 KGHSH and CDR2 LQKENI. This CDR3 is CASSPLLVERNNEQFF. CDR3 sequence (DNA): TGTGCCAGCTCACCATTGCTGGTGGAAAGGAACAATGAGCAGTTCTTC.

This clonotype has a count of ten or more. The chain recombines TRBV18 with TRBJ1-5, with D hard to call. The V and J ends lost 3 bases and 3 bases respectively, with 15 bases between them. CDR1 is KGHSH, CDR2 LQKENI, per germline. The CDR3 runs 16 residues. The CDR3 coding sequence is TGTGCCAGCTCACCGATTCGCCGACAAACCAATCAGCCCCAGCATTTT. This gives the protein CASSPIRRQTNQPQHF.

This clonotype came up many times. The V call is TRBV30, the J call TRBJ1-5; D remains ambiguous. Deletions cut 4 bases from V and 9 bases from J, with 16 bases between. Germline CDR1 reads GTSNPN; CDR2 reads SVGIG (reference sequence). The CDR3 totals 13 residues. The CDR3 loop is CAWTHGPGSPQHF. DNA for the CDR3: TGTGCCTGGACCCACGGACCGGGGTCGCCCCAGCATTTT.

There are many counts of this clonotype. This rearrangement joins TRBV20-1 to TRBJ1-3; TRBD1 matches at 8 bases. Trimming at V came to 4 bases and at J to 0 bases, leaving 14 bases not matched to a gene. The length of the CDR3 is 18 residues. The germline V gene has CDR1 DFQATT and CDR2 SNEGSKA (reference sequence). CDR3 bases: TGCAGTGCTATTGGCCTGCGGACAGGGATTCGCTCTGGAAACACCATATATTTT. Translated: CSAIGLRTGIRSGNTIYF.

This clonotype occurred many times. The chain couples TRBV11-2 to TRBJ1-1, with TRBD1 identical over 8 bases. Germline-derived CDR1 and CDR2 are SGHAT and FQNNGV. Losses at the gene ends were 5 bases for V and 7 bases for J; bases not matched to a gene: 3. The CDR3 runs to 12 residues. DNA for the CDR3: TGTGCCAGCAGCCGGGACAGGAGTGAAGCTTTCTTT. Protein product: CASSRDRSEAFF. Combining the CDR3 with reference TRBV11-2 and TRBJ1-1 gives the whole variable domain EAGVAQSPRYKIIEKRQSVAFWCNPISGHATLYWYQQILGQGPKLLIQFQNNGVVDDSQLPKDRFSAERLKGVDSTLKIQPAKLEDSAVYLCASSRDRSEAFFGQGTRLTVV.

This clonotype was seen many times. V gene TRBV18 combines with J gene TRBJ1-2; 9 positions agree with TRBD1. V gave up 4 bases and J gave up 6 bases; unmatched junction bases: 18. The germline V gene encodes CDR1 KGHSH and CDR2 LQKENI. CDR3 length: 18 residues. The CDR3 region is CASSHIQPGQGYSHGYTF. The CDR3 DNA sequence: TGTGCCAGCTCACACATCCAGCCGGGACAGGGCTACTCTCATGGCTACACCTTC.

At least ten counts were recorded for this clonotype. The chain uses TRBV20-1 and TRBJ1-2, with 8 bases matching TRBD1. The CDR3 sequence is 14 residues long. V dropped 5 bases and J dropped 0; count of bases not matched to a gene: 5. Germline CDR1 and CDR2: DFQATT and SNEGSKA (reference sequence). The CDR3 reads CSADRGRANYGYTF. The CDR3, as DNA: TGCAGTGCTGACAGGGGCCGAGCTAACTATGGCTACACCTTC.

At least ten counts were recorded for this clonotype. The chain has TRBV5-1 and TRBJ2-3; D is undetermined. V dropped 0 bases and J dropped 5 bases, with 10 bases sitting between them. CDR3 size: 14 residues. Per the germline V gene, CDR1 is SGHRS and CDR2 is YFSETQ. CDR3 bases: TGCGCCAGCAGCTTGGTAGCCATAGGAGATACGCAGTATTTT. This sequence encodes CASSLVAIGDTQYF.

This clonotype was seen many times. The gene calls are TRBV20-1 and TRBJ1-1; D unresolved. Germline V gene data show CDR1 as DFQATT and CDR2 as SNEGSKA (reference sequence). The CDR3 has 17 residues. The germline V and J ends were trimmed by 1 base and 1 base, with 19 bases remaining between them. CDR3: CSARVPGAGLRNTEAFF. CDR3 bases: TGCAGTGCTAGAGTACCGGGCGCCGGCCTAAGGAACACTGAAGCTTTCTTT.

This clonotype came up many times. The chain's CDR3 is CASRGTGSTYGYTF. The DNA for the CDR3 is TGTGCCAGCAGGGGGACAGGGAGCACCTATGGCTACACCTTC. This chain links TRBV9 with TRBJ1-2, with 9 bases identical to TRBD1. Unmatched junction bases numbered 6, after V lost 5 bases and J lost 4 bases. This CDR3 has 14 amino acids. Germline loops: CDR1 SGDLS, CDR2 YYNGEE. Full variable domain (missing parts from reference TRBV9 and TRBJ1-2): DSGVTQTPKHLITATGQRVTLRCSPRSGDLSVYWYQQSLDQGLQFLIQYYNGEERAKGNILERFSAQQFPDLHSELNLSSLELGDSALYFCASRGTGSTYGYTFGSGTRLTVV.